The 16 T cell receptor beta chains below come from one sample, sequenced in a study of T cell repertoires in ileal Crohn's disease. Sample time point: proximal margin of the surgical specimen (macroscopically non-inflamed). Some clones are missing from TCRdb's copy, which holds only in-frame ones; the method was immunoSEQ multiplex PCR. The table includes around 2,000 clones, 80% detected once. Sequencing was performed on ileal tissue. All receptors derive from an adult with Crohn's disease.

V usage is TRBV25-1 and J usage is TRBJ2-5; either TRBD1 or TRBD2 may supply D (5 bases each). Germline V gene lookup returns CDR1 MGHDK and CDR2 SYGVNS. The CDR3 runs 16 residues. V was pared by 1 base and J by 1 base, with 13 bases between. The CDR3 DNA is TGTGCCAGCAGTGAATCGAGGGGTGGGATCCAAGAGACCCAGTACTTC. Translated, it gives CASSESRGGIQETQYF.

CDR3 sequence reads: CASSYRGANEETQYF. In DNA form, the CDR3 reads TGTGCCAGCAGTTACAGGGGCGCAAATGAAGAGACCCAGTACTTC. The chain couples TRBV6-6 to TRBJ2-5; D might be TRBD1 (5 bases). CDR3 length equals 15 residues. V dropped 2 bases and J dropped 3 bases, with 13 bases sitting between them. The germline gives CDR1 MNHNY, CDR2 SVGAGI (reference sequence).

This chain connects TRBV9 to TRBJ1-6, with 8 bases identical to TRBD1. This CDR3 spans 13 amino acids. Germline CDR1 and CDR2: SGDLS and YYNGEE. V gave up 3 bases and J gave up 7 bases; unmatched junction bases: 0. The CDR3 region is CASSGTGNSPLHF. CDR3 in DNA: TGTGCCAGCAGCGGGACAGGGAATTCACCCCTCCACTTT.

CDR3 amino acids: CATSRDRSQGGETQYF. CDR3 DNA: TGTGCCACCAGCAGAGATAGGTCACAGGGTGGGGAGACCCAGTACTTC. V is TRBV15 and J is TRBJ2-5; a weak D match, TRBD1 (6 bases). The length of the CDR3 is 16 residues. CDR1 is LNHNV and CDR2 is YYDKDF in the germline V gene (reference sequence). Trimming shortened V by 0 bases and J by 5 bases, and 16 bases separated the two germline ends. Combining the CDR3 with reference TRBV15 and TRBJ2-5 gives the whole variable domain DAMVIQNPRYQVTQFGKPVTLSCSQTLNHNVMYWYQQKSSQAPKLLFHYYDKDFNNEADTPDNFQSRRPNTSFCFLDIRSPGLGDTAMYLCATSRDRSQGGETQYFGPGTRLLVL.

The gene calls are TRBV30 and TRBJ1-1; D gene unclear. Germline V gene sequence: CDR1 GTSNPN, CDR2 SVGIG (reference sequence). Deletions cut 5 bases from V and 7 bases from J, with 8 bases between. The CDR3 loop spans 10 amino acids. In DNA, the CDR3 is TGTGCCTGGCAGCGCGTTGAAGCTTTCTTT. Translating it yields CAWQRVEAFF.

In DNA form, the CDR3 reads TGTGCCAGCAGCTCGCCCCAAAGCGGGGGGGCCAATGAGCAGTTCTTC. It codes for CASSSPQSGGANEQFF. The V and J genes are TRBV7-6 and TRBJ2-1; TRBD2 aligns across 10 bases. This CDR3 comprises 16 residues. V gave up 4 bases and J gave up 6 bases; unmatched junction bases: 9. Germline V gives CDR1 SGHVS, CDR2 FNYEAQ.

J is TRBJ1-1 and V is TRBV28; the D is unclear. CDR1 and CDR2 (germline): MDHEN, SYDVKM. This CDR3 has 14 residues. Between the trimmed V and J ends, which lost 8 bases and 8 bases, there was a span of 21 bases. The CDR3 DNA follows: TGTGCCAGCGGCCGACCCGAGGTGGGCGGCGAAGCTTTCTTT. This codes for CASGRPEVGGEAFF.

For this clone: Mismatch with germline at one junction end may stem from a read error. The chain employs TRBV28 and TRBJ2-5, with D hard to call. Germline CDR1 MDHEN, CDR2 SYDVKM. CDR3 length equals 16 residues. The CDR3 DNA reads TGTGCCACCAGTTCGTCAAACGGCCGGAACCAAGAGACCCAGTACTTC. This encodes CATSSSNGRNQETQYF.

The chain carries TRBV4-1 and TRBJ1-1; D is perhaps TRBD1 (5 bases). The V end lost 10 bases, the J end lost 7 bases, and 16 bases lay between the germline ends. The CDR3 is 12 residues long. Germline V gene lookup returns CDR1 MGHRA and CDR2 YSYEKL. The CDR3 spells CATRGAALEAFF. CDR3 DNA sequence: TGCGCCACCCGAGGGGCAGCTCTTGAAGCTTTCTTT.

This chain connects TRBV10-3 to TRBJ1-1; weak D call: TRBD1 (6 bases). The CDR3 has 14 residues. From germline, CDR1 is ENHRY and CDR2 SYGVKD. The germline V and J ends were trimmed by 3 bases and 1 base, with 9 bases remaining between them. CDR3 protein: CAISEKGGNTEAFF. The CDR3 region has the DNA TGTGCCATCAGTGAAAAGGGGGGGAACACTGAAGCTTTCTTT.

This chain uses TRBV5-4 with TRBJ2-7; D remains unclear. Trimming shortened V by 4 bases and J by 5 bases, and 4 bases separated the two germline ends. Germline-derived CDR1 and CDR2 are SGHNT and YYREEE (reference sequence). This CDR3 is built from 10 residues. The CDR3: CASSGDEQYF. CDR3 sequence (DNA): TGTGCCAGCAGCGGGGACGAGCAGTACTTC.

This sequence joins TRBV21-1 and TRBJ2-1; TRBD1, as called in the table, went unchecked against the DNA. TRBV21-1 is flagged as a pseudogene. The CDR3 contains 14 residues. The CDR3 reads CASSRGHKANEQFF. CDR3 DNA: TGTGCCAGCAGCCGCGGACATAAGGCCAATGAGCAGTTCTTC.

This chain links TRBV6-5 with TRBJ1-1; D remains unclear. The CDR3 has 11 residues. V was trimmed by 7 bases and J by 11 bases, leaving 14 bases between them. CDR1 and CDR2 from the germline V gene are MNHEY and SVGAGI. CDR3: CASISKGDAFF. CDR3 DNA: TGTGCCAGCATTAGCAAGGGAGACGCTTTCTTT.

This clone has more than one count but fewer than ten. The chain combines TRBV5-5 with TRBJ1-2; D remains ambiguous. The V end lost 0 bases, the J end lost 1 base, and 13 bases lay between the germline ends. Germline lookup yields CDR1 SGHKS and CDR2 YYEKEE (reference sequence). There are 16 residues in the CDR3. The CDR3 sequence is CASSLAGVPHNYGYTF. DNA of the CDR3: TGTGCCAGCAGCTTGGCCGGGGTCCCTCATAACTATGGCTACACCTTC.

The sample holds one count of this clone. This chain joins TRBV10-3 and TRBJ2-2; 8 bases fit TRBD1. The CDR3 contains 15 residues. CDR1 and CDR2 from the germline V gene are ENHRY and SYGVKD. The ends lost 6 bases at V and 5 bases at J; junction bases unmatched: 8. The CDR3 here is CAIRPPDRATGELFF. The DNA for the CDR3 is TGTGCCATCAGACCCCCGGACAGGGCTACCGGGGAGCTGTTTTTT.

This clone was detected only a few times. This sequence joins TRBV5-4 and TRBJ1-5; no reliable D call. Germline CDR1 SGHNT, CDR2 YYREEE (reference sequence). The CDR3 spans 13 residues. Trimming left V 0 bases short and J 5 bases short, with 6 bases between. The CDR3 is CASSLEADQPQHF. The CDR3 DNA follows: TGTGCCAGCAGCTTGGAAGCGGATCAGCCCCAGCATTTT.